This is a list of T cell receptor beta chains from one sample in a study of T cells in Graves' hyperthyroidism and ophthalmopathy. TCRdb recomputed calls from the multiplex PCR reads with MiXCR, one row per CDR3 protein. Of around 250,000 distinct CDR3 sequences listed, just over 14% are singletons. Material for sequencing was blood. The source is a woman between 35 and 50 years old with Graves' hyperthyroidism that later progressed to Graves' ophthalmopathy. CDR3s include the opening cysteine and the closing phenylalanine or tryptophan. Fields, in order: V gene, CDR3 length, J gene, D gene, clone size, CDR3 protein, CDR3 DNA. The D gene is left open where the match is weak. Clone size, where shown, is once, few, many, or a class for clones that have expanded.

v_call: TRBV9
cdr3_length: 15
j_call: TRBJ2-7
d_call: TRBD2
clone_size: many
cdr3_aa: CASSARTGLLYEQYF
cdr3_nt: TGTGCCAGCAGCGCACGCACGGGACTACTCTACGAGCAGTACTTC

v_call: TRBV10-1
cdr3_length: 14
j_call: TRBJ2-1
d_call: NA
clone_size: many
cdr3_aa: CASSQGTTINEQFF
cdr3_nt: TGCGCCAGCAGCCAGGGGACGACTATCAATGAGCAGTTCTTC

v_call: TRBV9
cdr3_length: 13
j_call: TRBJ2-2
d_call: NA
clone_size: few
cdr3_aa: CASSVDPTGELFF
cdr3_nt: TGTGCCAGCAGCGTCGATCCCACCGGGGAGCTGTTTTTT

v_call: TRBV9
cdr3_length: 15
j_call: TRBJ2-1
d_call: NA
clone_size: many
cdr3_aa: CASSVAGAPYNEQFF
cdr3_nt: TGTGCCAGCAGCGTAGCGGGAGCGCCCTACAATGAGCAGTTCTTC

v_call: TRBV3-1
cdr3_length: 14
j_call: TRBJ2-2
d_call: NA
clone_size: many
cdr3_aa: CASSGLLNTGELFF
cdr3_nt: TGTGCCAGCAGCGGACTTTTGAACACCGGGGAGCTGTTTTTT

v_call: TRBV19
cdr3_length: 17
j_call: TRBJ2-1
d_call: NA
clone_size: few
cdr3_aa: CASTKTSAESSYNEQFF
cdr3_nt: TGTGCCAGTACCAAGACGAGTGCGGAAAGCTCCTACAATGAGCAGTTCTTC

v_call: TRBV6-2/TRBV6-3
cdr3_length: 15
j_call: TRBJ2-7
d_call: TRBD1
clone_size: many
cdr3_aa: CASSYSSRGPYEQYF
cdr3_nt: TGTGCCAGCAGTTACTCGTCCAGGGGGCCCTACGAGCAGTACTTC

v_call: TRBV20-1
cdr3_length: 14
j_call: TRBJ1-5
d_call: TRBD1
clone_size: NA
cdr3_aa: CSAYKGQGNQPQHF
cdr3_nt: TGCAGTGCTTACAAGGGACAGGGAAATCAGCCCCAGCATTTT

v_call: TRBV29-1
cdr3_length: 14
j_call: TRBJ2-5
d_call: TRBD2
clone_size: many
cdr3_aa: CSVEPSGKQETQYF
cdr3_nt: TGCAGCGTTGAACCTAGCGGGAAACAAGAGACCCAGTACTTC

v_call: TRBV12-3/TRBV12-4
cdr3_length: 14
j_call: TRBJ2-1
d_call: NA
clone_size: many
cdr3_aa: CASSSYPVLDKQFF
cdr3_nt: TGTGCCAGCAGCTCCTATCCGGTCTTGGATAAGCAGTTCTTC

v_call: TRBV28
cdr3_length: 13
j_call: TRBJ2-1
d_call: NA
clone_size: few
cdr3_aa: CASSAIGYNEQFF
cdr3_nt: TGTGCCAGCAGTGCGATTGGGTACAATGAGCAGTTCTTC

v_call: TRBV12-3/TRBV12-4
cdr3_length: 13
j_call: TRBJ2-7
d_call: NA
clone_size: many
cdr3_aa: CASRPGRYYEQYF
cdr3_nt: TGTGCCAGCAGACCCGGACGCTACTACGAGCAGTACTTC

v_call: TRBV28
cdr3_length: 13
j_call: TRBJ2-3
d_call: NA
clone_size: many
cdr3_aa: CASSFAATDTQYF
cdr3_nt: TGTGCCAGCAGTTTTGCCGCGACAGATACGCAGTATTTT

v_call: TRBV28
cdr3_length: 14
j_call: TRBJ2-2
d_call: NA
clone_size: many
cdr3_aa: CASSLNGGGGELFF
cdr3_nt: TGTGCCAGCAGTTTAAACGGGGGCGGAGGGGAGCTGTTTTTT

v_call: TRBV14
cdr3_length: 19
j_call: TRBJ2-1
d_call: NA
clone_size: NA
cdr3_aa: CASSQAPATTLWAYNEQFF
cdr3_nt: TGTGCCAGCAGCCAGGCGCCAGCGACCACCCTCTGGGCCTACAATGAGCAGTTCTTC

v_call: TRBV11-2
cdr3_length: 14
j_call: TRBJ1-1
d_call: TRBD1
clone_size: many
cdr3_aa: CASSGRTGNTEAFF
cdr3_nt: TGTGCCAGCAGCGGACGGACAGGGAACACTGAAGCTTTCTTT

v_call: TRBV20-1
cdr3_length: 14
j_call: TRBJ2-7
d_call: TRBD1
clone_size: many
cdr3_aa: CSASRDRGTYEQYF
cdr3_nt: TGCAGTGCTTCCCGCGACAGGGGCACTTACGAGCAGTACTTC